This TCR beta chain is drawn from a study of shared clonotypes between healthy human individuals. Trimming pared 2 bases from V and 1 base from J, leaving 8 bases between. Looked up from germline, CDR1 is SGHTA and CDR2 is FQGTGA. This CDR3 comprises 14 residues. Profiled with immunoSEQ multiplex PCR; TCRdb holds only in-frame clones, not every one. In the table there are about 2.4 million clones, approximately 94% of which are singletons. The chain couples TRBV7-3 to TRBJ1-1; no definite D call. The source is a young man in good health. Some clones in this sample may be carry-over from other donors' samples. The sequenced material came from naive CD4+ T cells from PBMCs. Subset described: CD45RA+ positively selected. This CDR3 reads CASSLSGKNTEAFF. The CDR3 DNA is TGTGCCAGCAGCTTATCAGGAAAGAACACTGAAGCTTTCTTT.